This T cell receptor (beta chain) was recovered during a study of blood T cell repertoires in COVID-19. The V gene's germline CDR1 is GTSNPN and CDR2 SVGIG (reference sequence). J gave up 6 bases and V 2 bases, and 4 bases lay outside the gene matches. This CDR3 region has 14 residues. The count of this clone is one. Assay used: immunoSEQ multiplex PCR; TCRdb lists only in-frame clones, some missing. Found here are 200,000 to 250,000 clones, 70% to 90% of them singletons; the top ten hold approximately 3%. Cohorts were based on clinical histories the participants reported. The source is a woman in her 50s in a cohort exposed to, infected with or recovered from COVID-19 (not recorded which). Sequencing was carried out using PBMCs or T cells enriched from blood (not recorded which). The chain carries TRBV30 and TRBJ1-6; TRBD1 matches at 7 bases. The chain's CDR3 is CAWSIGTANSPLHF. CDR3 nucleotides: TGTGCCTGGAGTATCGGGACAGCTAATTCACCCCTCCACTTT.